The present T cell receptor beta chain was sequenced within a study of blood T cell repertoires in COVID-19. Looking at the study overall: Sources were T cells, B-cell-depleted T cells, or PBMCs; the material itself was cDNA or gDNA.

In regard to this clone: Different DNA sequences within this sample yield the same CDR3.

Germline values: CDR1 MNHEY, CDR2 SMNVEV (reference sequence). The CDR3 is 13 residues long. The ends were cut back, 2 bases at V and 4 bases at J, with 8 bases in the middle. In the authors' methods: Estimation of nucleated cell counts relied on the amplification of reference gene primers. TCRdb keeps only in-frame clones here, not all; method: immunoSEQ multiplex PCR. That table gives V, J and clone size, and the DNA gave D and trimming. The data contain about 670,000 clones, 70% to 90% of them singletons. This sequence was found in a woman younger than 30 with acute or convalescent COVID-19. The specimen was peripheral blood. The chain recombines TRBV27 with TRBJ1-1, with D possibly being TRBD1 (5 bases). The CDR3 here is CASSLGGGTEAFF. CDR3 bases: TGTGCCAGCAGTTTAGGGGGAGGCACTGAAGCTTTCTTT.